Sequencing of this T cell receptor beta chain was carried out in a study of CD8+ T cells in alopecia areata. Study findings and constraints: The treated group had a single nonresponder, limiting CD8+ expansion-response conclusions.

The treatment is: oral pan-JAK inhibitor, 5-10 mg twice daily. Concerning this clone itself: Antigen specificity is unknown.

The authors extracted RNA and reverse transcribed it into cDNA as the sequencing template. Libraries were prepared by immunoSEQ multiplex PCR; TCRdb keeps only in-frame clonotypes and omits some of them. This table has 100,000 to 130,000 clones, over 80% appearing once. V gave up 9 bases and J gave up 4 bases; unmatched junction bases: 6. Germline CDR1 is LNHDA and CDR2 is SQIVND (reference sequence). This CDR3 has 13 residues. The rearrangement links TRBV19 to TRBJ1-2; 9 bases line up with TRBD1. The starting material was CD8+ T cells sorted from blood, obtained at week 24, from a patient treated with tofacitinib. The origin of this receptor is a human donor with alopecia areata. In DNA form, the CDR3 reads TGTGCCAGCCAATCGACAGGGGGCTATGGCTACACCTTC. The encoded protein is CASQSTGGYGYTF. The variable domain in full, completed from reference TRBV19 and TRBJ1-2, reads DGGITQSPKYLFRKEGQNVTLSCEQNLNHDAMYWYRQDPGQGLRLIYYSQIVNDFQKGDIAEGYSVSREKKESFPLTVTSAQKNPTAFYLCASQSTGGYGYTFGSGTRLTVV.